Following are 20 T cell receptor beta chains from one sample sequenced in a study of blood T cell repertoires in COVID-19. Profiling relied on immunoSEQ multiplex PCR, and the TCRdb table lists in-frame clones only, not all of them. The data show roughly 210,000 clones, around 84% seen once. Sequenced material: peripheral blood. The source is a woman of 80 years or more with COVID-19, enrolled during active disease.

This sequence joins TRBV7-8 and TRBJ1-6; D is ambiguous. Trimming removed 3 bases from V and 8 bases from J, with 8 bases in between. The germline V gene encodes CDR1 SGHVS and CDR2 FQNEAQ. The CDR3 spans 13 residues. CDR3 coding DNA: TGTGCCAGCAGCTTTTTACGCGATTCACCCCTCCACTTT. Its translation is CASSFLRDSPLHF.

The chain's CDR3 is CASSSGQGNEKLFF. The CDR3 coding sequence is TGCGCCAGCAGCTCGGGACAGGGAAATGAAAAACTGTTTTTT. The rearrangement joins TRBV5-1 to TRBJ1-4; 9 positions agree with TRBD1. V dropped 3 bases and J dropped 5; count of bases not matched to a gene: 2. Germline CDR1 and CDR2: SGHRS and YFSETQ. The CDR3 runs to 14 residues.

J is TRBJ1-6 and V is TRBV7-6; 8 bases agree with TRBD1. V was clipped by 0 bases and J by 10 bases; unmatched bases: 5. This CDR3 is 15 amino acids long. Looked up from germline, CDR1 is SGHVS and CDR2 is FNYEAQ. The CDR3 nucleotides are TGTGCCAGCAGCTTAGCGGCAGGGGGCGAATCACCCCTCCACTTT. This gives the protein CASSLAAGGESPLHF. The full variable domain, in which reference TRBV7-6 and TRBJ1-6 provide the parts outside the CDR3, is GAGVSQSPRYKVTKRGQDVALRCDPISGHVSLYWYRQALGQGPEFLTYFNYEAQQDKSGLPNDRFSAERPEGSISTLTIQRTEQRDSAMYRCASSLAAGGESPLHFGNGTRLTVT.

The chain couples TRBV6-1 to TRBJ2-7; a weak D match, TRBD2 (5 bases). This CDR3 has 11 residues. Germline V lookup: CDR1 MNHNS, CDR2 SASEGT. Trimming cost V 3 bases and J 7 bases, with 7 bases left between them. CDR3: CASSDRREQYF. The CDR3 nucleotides are TGTGCCAGCAGTGACCGGAGGGAGCAGTACTTC.

The chain joins TRBV19 to TRBJ1-5; no clear D gene. This CDR3 has 13 residues. Per the germline V gene, CDR1 is LNHDA and CDR2 is SQIVND (reference sequence). The V gene lost 5 bases and the J gene lost 5 bases, with 10 bases spanning the gap. The CDR3 is CASSDFKDQPQHF. CDR3 nucleotides: TGTGCCAGTAGTGACTTTAAGGATCAGCCCCAGCATTTT.

The chain uses TRBV27 and TRBJ1-1, with 8 bases lining up with TRBD1. Germline lookup yields CDR1 MNHEY and CDR2 SMNVEV (reference sequence). The CDR3 is 14 residues long. J was trimmed by 8 bases and V by 4 bases; bases with no gene match: 9. The CDR3 loop is CASSSRTGREEAFF. CDR3 coding DNA: TGTGCCAGCAGTTCGCGGACAGGGAGGGAGGAAGCTTTCTTT.

The V and J genes are TRBV9 and TRBJ1-1; D remains ambiguous. The CDR3 is made up of 14 amino acids. Germline lookup yields CDR1 SGDLS and CDR2 YYNGEE. Trimming cost V 0 bases and J 5 bases, with 11 bases left between them. CDR3 sequence: CASSVESARTEAFF. DNA of the CDR3: TGTGCCAGCAGCGTAGAGAGCGCAAGGACTGAAGCTTTCTTT.

The chain links TRBV28 to TRBJ1-2, with 7 bases aligning to TRBD1. Trimming at V came to 1 base and at J to 7 bases, leaving 3 bases not matched to a gene. The CDR3 has 13 amino acids. Germline CDR1 MDHEN, CDR2 SYDVKM. The CDR3 loop is CASSLSRQGGYTF. CDR3 bases: TGTGCCAGCAGTTTATCCCGACAGGGTGGCTACACCTTC.

The rearrangement uses TRBV5-4 and TRBJ2-7, with 11 bases fitting TRBD1. The length of the CDR3 is 13 residues. The V gene's germline CDR1 is SGHNT and CDR2 YYREEE (reference sequence). Germline trimming cut 3 bases from V and 5 bases from J; bases unmatched to any gene: 1. The CDR3 spells CASSSGQGDEQYV. The CDR3 DNA reads as TGTGCCAGCAGCTCGGGACAGGGGGACGAGCAGTACGTC.

The V gene is TRBV19, the J gene TRBJ2-5; D call uncertain. Germline CDR1 and CDR2: LNHDA and SQIVND (reference sequence). The V gene lost 0 bases and the J gene lost 1 base, with 9 bases spanning the gap. The CDR3 is 15 residues long. The CDR3 protein is CASSIEGRPQETQYF. In DNA, the CDR3 is TGTGCCAGTAGTATAGAGGGCAGACCCCAAGAGACCCAGTACTTC.

This clone has a single count. This chain links TRBV5-5 with TRBJ2-2, with a tentative D call TRBD1 (5 bases). This CDR3 spans 16 amino acids. Germline CDR1 and CDR2: SGHKS and YYEKEE (reference sequence). V lost 3 bases, J lost 4 bases, and 16 bases lay in between. This chain's CDR3 is CASSWGGFSGTGELFF. CDR3 bases: TGTGCCAGCAGCTGGGGCGGTTTTTCGGGCACCGGGGAGCTGTTTTTT.

This clone is a singleton in its sample. The chain uses TRBV18 and TRBJ1-1; D is unclear. Germline V gives CDR1 KGHSH, CDR2 LQKENI. The CDR3 loop spans 16 amino acids. The V end was cut by 3 bases, the J end by 7 bases, with 21 bases between. CDR3 DNA: TGTGCCAGCTCACCCCGCGGCGCCACCTCTGCCAATGAAGCTTTCTTT. It yields the protein CASSPRGATSANEAFF.

The gene calls are TRBV30 and TRBJ2-7; TRBD2 matches 7 bases. The CDR3 contains 14 residues. Losses at the gene ends were 4 bases for V and 0 bases for J; bases not matched to a gene: 6. CDR1 is GTSNPN, CDR2 SVGIG, per germline (reference sequence). The CDR3 DNA sequence: TGTGCCTGGACCCTCGGGGGGAGCTCCTACGAGCAGTACTTC. It codes for CAWTLGGSSYEQYF.

Only one count was recorded for this clone. The rearrangement links TRBV5-4 to TRBJ1-1; 8 bases line up with TRBD1. This CDR3 is built from 16 residues. Germline V gene lookup returns CDR1 SGHNT and CDR2 YYREEE (reference sequence). V gave up 4 bases and J gave up 6 bases; unmatched junction bases: 14. In nucleotides, the CDR3 is TGTGCCAGCAGCCCTTTACAGGGGGGGAGTAGCGCTGAAGCTTTCTTT. Translation: CASSPLQGGSSAEAFF.

The V gene is TRBV6-1, the J gene TRBJ2-3, with 7 bases lining up with TRBD1. This CDR3 has 17 residues. Losses at the gene ends were 4 bases for V and 0 bases for J; bases not matched to a gene: 10. Germline V gene lookup returns CDR1 MNHNS and CDR2 SASEGT. As DNA, the CDR3 is TGTGCCAGCAGTGTTCAACAGGGGAGCAGGAGCACAGATACGCAGTATTTT. Residues: CASSVQQGSRSTDTQYF.

This chain links TRBV4-2 with TRBJ2-5; 12 bases are a match to TRBD2. CDR1 is LGHNA, CDR2 YNFKEQ, per germline. The CDR3 contains 17 residues. J was trimmed by 4 bases and V by 1 base; bases with no gene match: 7. The CDR3 loop is CASSQATSGGPVETQYF. The CDR3 nucleotides read TGTGCCAGCAGCCAAGCTACTAGCGGGGGGCCTGTAGAGACCCAGTACTTC.

The chain is built from TRBV19 and TRBJ1-1; the D gene is possibly TRBD1 (5 bases). The germline gives CDR1 LNHDA, CDR2 SQIVND (reference sequence). Trimming shortened V by 0 bases and J by 8 bases, and 13 bases separated the two germline ends. The CDR3 is made up of 14 amino acids. The CDR3 nucleotides are TGTGCCAGTAGTATAGATCTGGGGCAAATGGAAGCTTTCTTT. It is translated as CASSIDLGQMEAFF.

The rearrangement uses TRBV2 and TRBJ1-2; D uncertain. The CDR3 extends over 14 amino acids. Per the germline V gene, CDR1 is SNHLY and CDR2 is FYNNEI. V was trimmed by 3 bases and J by 0 bases, leaving 8 bases between them. The CDR3 loop is CASSDSVANYGYTF. In DNA, the CDR3 is TGTGCCAGCAGTGATTCAGTTGCTAACTATGGCTACACCTTC.

V and J are TRBV18 and TRBJ1-2; 9 bases match TRBD1. The CDR3 is 14 residues long. Trimming cost V 4 bases and J 8 bases; bases outside gene matches: 8. Germline V gene sequence: CDR1 KGHSH, CDR2 LQKENI. The CDR3 sequence is CASSLGTGKEGYTF. In DNA, the CDR3 is TGTGCCAGCTCACTAGGGACAGGGAAGGAGGGCTACACCTTC.

A single count supports this clone. The genes are TRBV2 and TRBJ1-4; 7 positions agree with TRBD1. V was clipped by 6 bases and J by 7 bases; unmatched bases: 5. This CDR3 is built from 13 residues. Germline-derived CDR1 and CDR2 are SNHLY and FYNNEI. CDR3 in DNA: TGTGCCAGCAGGACAGGGACGGGTGAAAAACTGTTTTTT. Amino acid sequence: CASRTGTGEKLFF.